These T cell receptor beta chains were read from a single sample in a study of technical replicates of blood from a few donors. Here immunoSEQ multiplex PCR was the method, and the copy in TCRdb shows in-frame clones only, minus some. The sample gives some 80,000 clones, about 91% of which show up once; about 0.27% is in the top ten. The sequenced sample was T cells isolated from PBMCs. Every receptor here comes from a human donor in good health. Both conserved end residues are part of each CDR3. A D gene is named only where the DNA matches it firmly. Expanded clones get a size class; other rows say once, few or many, or leave the size out.

d_gene,j_gene,v_gene,abundance,CDR3nt,CDR3aa
TRBD2,TRBJ2-7,TRBV6-5,once,TGTGCCAGCAGTTACTCCGGGGGGACGTACGAGCAGTACTTC,CASSYSGGTYEQYF
.,TRBJ1-1,TRBV7-2,.,TGTGCCAGCAGCTCCACAGGTCTGAACACTGAAGCTTTCTTT,CASSSTGLNTEAFF
.,TRBJ2-5,TRBV5-4,.,TGTGCCAGCAGCTCAGGGGACCCAGAGACCCAGTACTTC,CASSSGDPETQYF
TRBD2,TRBJ2-2,TRBV7-9,.,TGTGCCAGCGGATTAGCGGGAGGTACTAACACCGGGGAGCTGTTTTTT,CASGLAGGTNTGELFF
.,TRBJ1-5,TRBV30,.,TGTGCCTGGAGTGCCCAGGGGAATCAGCCCCAGCATTTT,CAWSAQGNQPQHF
.,TRBJ2-3,TRBV21-1,.,TGTGCCAGCAGCGGACTAGCCCGATCCACAGATACGCAGTATTTT,CASSGLARSTDTQYF
TRBD1,TRBJ1-2,TRBV11-2,.,TGTGCCAGCAGCAGTGACAGGGCTATGCTCTATGGCTACACCTTC,CASSSDRAMLYGYTF
.,TRBJ1-1,TRBV4-2,few,TGTGCCAGCAGCCAAGGGGCGTTGGCTTTCTTT,CASSQGALAFF
.,TRBJ2-3,TRBV11-2,.,TGTGCCAGTCGACCGGGAAACACAGATACGCAGTATTTT,CASRPGNTDTQYF
.,TRBJ2-3,TRBV9,.,TGTGCCAGCAGCGGTGCATTTGGGTGGACTCCCAGCACAGATACGCAGTATTTT,CASSGAFGWTPSTDTQYF
.,TRBJ1-4,TRBV7-9,.,TGTGCCAGCAGCCCCGACAGGAGTACTAATGAAAAACTGTTTTTT,CASSPDRSTNEKLFF
.,TRBJ2-3,TRBV5-1,.,TGCGCCAGTGAAGGGGGGGCCTACACAGATACGCAGTATTTT,CASEGGAYTDTQYF
TRBD2,TRBJ2-3,TRBV15,once,TGTGCCACCAGCAGAGAAGCGGGGAGCACAGATACGCAGTATTTT,CATSREAGSTDTQYF
TRBD2,TRBJ2-1,TRBV27,.,TGTGCCAGCAGACTAGCGGGAGGGAATACCTACAATGAGCAGTTCTTC,CASRLAGGNTYNEQFF
.,TRBJ1-5,TRBV6-5,.,TGTGCCAGCAGTCCCGGGGAGATGAGCAATCAGCCCCAGCATTTT,CASSPGEMSNQPQHF
.,TRBJ1-3,TRBV4-1,.,TGCGCCAGCAGCCAAGAAGGTCGAGGAAGACGCAGAAACACCATATATTTT,CASSQEGRGRRRNTIYF
TRBD2,TRBJ2-1,TRBV7-2,.,TGTGCCAGCACCTATCGGGGGGGATACAATGAGCAGTTCTTC,CASTYRGGYNEQFF
.,TRBJ2-3,TRBV2,once,TGTGCCTTTAGAGCGGGTAGTGCAGATACGCAGTATTTT,CAFRAGSADTQYF
.,TRBJ1-3,TRBV27,.,TGTGCCAGCAGTTTCACAGGTGACCCTGGAAACACCATATATTTT,CASSFTGDPGNTIYF
.,TRBJ2-5,TRBV11-2,.,TGTGCCAGCAGCTTTAGGGGAGAGACCCAGTACTTC,CASSFRGETQYF